Below are 26 T cell receptor beta chains sequenced from a single sample in a study of CD8+ T cells in alopecia areata. Reverse transcription of extracted RNA yielded cDNA, which provided the sequencing template. This table comes from immunoSEQ multiplex PCR, and its TCRdb copy is limited to in-frame clones, with some not included. The profile shows some 110,000 clones, about three fifths of them singletons. Noted treatment: oral pan-JAK inhibitor, 5-10 mg twice daily. The source was CD8+ T cells sorted from blood, collected at week 4, from a patient treated with tofacitinib. These receptors came from a human donor with alopecia areata.

V gene TRBV2 combines with J gene TRBJ2-1; 7 bases are a match to TRBD2. The trim removed 9 bases at V and 3 bases at J, leaving 11 bases unmatched. CDR1 is SNHLY, CDR2 FYNNEI, per germline. The CDR3 totals 15 residues. The chain's CDR3 is CARETAGNNYNEQFF. The CDR3 DNA sequence: TGTGCCAGAGAGACAGCGGGGAACAACTACAATGAGCAGTTCTTC.

The V call is TRBV27, the J call TRBJ2-3; either TRBD1 or TRBD2 may supply D (5 bases each). CDR3 length: 15 residues. Per the germline V gene, CDR1 is MNHEY and CDR2 is SMNVEV (reference sequence). Trimming removed 5 bases from V and 0 bases from J, with 12 bases in between. The CDR3 bases are TGTGCCAGCAGTCTGACGGGACGGAGCACAGATACGCAGTATTTT. It is translated as CASSLTGRSTDTQYF.

The V call is TRBV10-3, the J call TRBJ2-5, with 12 bases identical to TRBD2. Looked up from germline, CDR1 is ENHRY and CDR2 is SYGVKD. This CDR3 has 15 amino acids. V was clipped by 6 bases and J by 1 base; unmatched bases: 3. As DNA, the CDR3 is TGTGCCATCAGGCAACTAGCGGGAGGCCAAGAGACCCAGTACTTC. Protein product: CAIRQLAGGQETQYF.

The chain recombines TRBV7-3 with TRBJ2-1, with D perhaps matching TRBD1 (6 bases). CDR3 length: 18 amino acids. V was trimmed by 5 bases and J by 0 bases, leaving 20 bases between them. The germline V gene has CDR1 SGHTA and CDR2 FQGTGA. CDR3 sequence reads: CASSPPPGTISSYNEQFF. CDR3 in DNA: TGTGCCAGCAGCCCACCCCCGGGGACAATCAGCTCCTACAATGAGCAGTTCTTC. The variable domain in full, completed from reference TRBV7-3 and TRBJ2-1, reads GAGVSQTPSNKVTEKGKYVELRCDPISGHTALYWYRQSLGQGPEFLIYFQGTGAADDSGLPNDRFFAVRPEGSVSTLKIQRTERGDSAVYLCASSPPPGTISSYNEQFFGPGTRLTVL.

This clone was detected only once. The chain recombines TRBV7-9 with TRBJ1-2, with D perhaps matching TRBD1 (5 bases). This CDR3 contains 15 residues. Per germline, CDR1 SEHNR and CDR2 FQNEAQ (reference sequence). Trimming pared 5 bases from V and 6 bases from J, leaving 19 bases between. CDR3 in amino acids: CASSDPGGRFDGYTF. CDR3 coding DNA: TGTGCCAGCAGCGACCCGGGGGGGAGGTTCGATGGCTACACCTTC.

The chain is built from TRBV27 and TRBJ2-3; D uncertain. The CDR3 totals 14 residues. Germline lookup yields CDR1 MNHEY and CDR2 SMNVEV (reference sequence). The V and J ends lost 7 bases and 3 bases respectively, with 14 bases between them. In nucleotides, the CDR3 is TGTGCCAGCACCAGCAACCTAATGACAGATACGCAGTATTTT. This encodes CASTSNLMTDTQYF.

The gene calls are TRBV4-1 and TRBJ1-2, with D perhaps TRBD1 (5 bases). Germline V gene sequence: CDR1 MGHRA, CDR2 YSYEKL. The CDR3 is made up of 15 amino acids. V gave up 4 bases and J gave up 2 bases, with 14 bases separating them. CDR3 loop: CASSPSETDNYGYTF. CDR3 bases: TGCGCCAGCAGCCCCTCTGAGACAGACAACTATGGCTACACCTTC.

This chain connects TRBV12-5 to TRBJ1-1; D perhaps matches TRBD1 (5 bases). The CDR3 sequence is 12 residues long. Trimming removed 9 bases from V and 4 bases from J, with 12 bases in between. CDR1 and CDR2 (germline): LGHNT, FRNRAP. This CDR3 is CASSTGVTEAFF. For the CDR3, the DNA is TGTGCTAGCTCGACGGGGGTCACTGAAGCTTTCTTT.

The chain links TRBV2 to TRBJ2-7; D possibly corresponds to TRBD2 (5 bases). This CDR3 is 12 amino acids long. The germline V gene encodes CDR1 SNHLY and CDR2 FYNNEI. V shed 4 bases and J shed 3 bases, with 7 bases lying between them. The CDR3 sequence: CASSGEGYEQYF. DNA for the CDR3: TGTGCCAGCAGTGGAGAGGGCTACGAGCAGTACTTC.

This clone turned up a few times. The chain combines TRBV5-4 with TRBJ1-5; D unclear. The CDR3 runs to 14 residues. V lost 4 bases, J lost 4 bases, and 12 bases lay in between. Per germline, CDR1 SGHNT and CDR2 YYREEE (reference sequence). CDR3 sequence reads: CASSPDLGNQPQHF. In nucleotides, the CDR3 is TGTGCCAGCAGCCCGGACCTTGGTAATCAGCCCCAGCATTTT.

The J gene is TRBJ2-1, the V gene TRBV6-5, with D possibly matching TRBD1 (5 bases). Per germline, CDR1 MNHEY and CDR2 SVGAGI. The CDR3 runs 14 residues. V dropped 4 bases and J dropped 0 bases, with 7 bases sitting between them. Here the CDR3 DNA reads TGTGCCAGCAGTTGGACAAACTCCTACAATGAGCAGTTCTTC. The encoded protein is CASSWTNSYNEQFF.

This clone was seen more than once but under ten times. This chain connects TRBV5-1 to TRBJ2-1, with TRBD2 matching 9 bases. V was clipped by 7 bases and J by 8 bases; unmatched bases: 7. CDR1 and CDR2 from the germline V gene are SGHRS and YFSETQ. The CDR3 totals 13 residues. CDR3 amino acids: CASLGLASDEQFF. The DNA for the CDR3 is TGCGCCAGCTTAGGACTAGCGTCGGATGAGCAGTTCTTC.

The chain has TRBV2 and TRBJ2-5; D gene unclear. Trimming took 8 bases from V and 0 from J, leaving 4 bases between them. This CDR3 has 11 residues. The germline V gene encodes CDR1 SNHLY and CDR2 FYNNEI. The CDR3 sequence is CASDNQETQYF. The CDR3 DNA follows: TGTGCCAGCGACAACCAAGAGACCCAGTACTTC.

This clone was seen more than once but under ten times. This chain links TRBV19 with TRBJ2-1; D could derive from TRBD1 or TRBD2 (5 bases each). CDR1 and CDR2 (germline): LNHDA, SQIVND (reference sequence). The CDR3 has 16 amino acids. Trimming shortened V by 2 bases and J by 5 bases, and 16 bases separated the two germline ends. The CDR3 nucleotides read TGTGCCAGTAGTATATCGGGGCAGTTACATGACAATGAGCAGTTCTTC. It specifies CASSISGQLHDNEQFF.

This sequence joins TRBV30 and TRBJ2-2, with D unclear. Per germline, CDR1 GTSNPN and CDR2 SVGIG (reference sequence). The CDR3 covers 14 residues. V was cut by 0 bases and J by 0 bases, with 5 bases left in between. The CDR3, as DNA: TGTGCCTGGAGTGTACACGCGAACACCGGGGAGCTGTTTTTT. As protein: CAWSVHANTGELFF. The full variable domain, its missing parts supplied by reference TRBV30 and TRBJ2-2, is SQTIHQWPATLVQPVGSPLSLECTVEGTSNPNLYWYRQAAGRGLQLLFYSVGIGQISSEVPQNLSASRPQDRQFILSSKKLLLSDSGFYLCAWSVHANTGELFFGEGSRLTVL.

The sample holds a few counts of this clone. V gene TRBV9 combines with J gene TRBJ1-1; D is perhaps TRBD1 (6 bases). Trimming removed 0 bases at V and 0 bases at J, with 9 bases between. The CDR3 has 15 amino acids. Germline CDR1 and CDR2: SGDLS and YYNGEE. The DNA for the CDR3 is TGTGCCAGCAGCGTAGAGGGGGGAATGAACACTGAAGCTTTCTTT. Encoded protein: CASSVEGGMNTEAFF.

This clone occurred a few times. The chain combines TRBV7-9 with TRBJ2-7; D not resolved. This CDR3 comprises 16 residues. V lost 3 bases to trimming and J lost 0 bases, with 15 bases between them. Germline V gene data show CDR1 as SEHNR and CDR2 as FQNEAQ (reference sequence). The CDR3 DNA sequence: TGTGCCAGCAGCTTCCCCGGACGCAGTCTCTCCTACGAGCAGTACTTC. Protein sequence: CASSFPGRSLSYEQYF. The full variable domain, completed using reference TRBV7-9 and TRBJ2-7, is DTGVSQNPRHKITKRGQNVTFRCDPISEHNRLYWYRQTLGQGPEFLTYFQNEAQLEKSRLLSDRFSAERPKGSFSTLEIQRTEQGDSAMYLCASSFPGRSLSYEQYFGPGTRLTVT.

The chain links TRBV4-1 to TRBJ2-7, with D possibly TRBD1 on 5 matching bases. Trimming cost V 4 bases and J 3 bases, with 16 bases left between them. The CDR3 spans 15 residues. CDR1 and CDR2 from the germline V gene are MGHRA and YSYEKL. The CDR3 protein is CASSPLGGADYEQYF. In nucleotides, the CDR3 is TGCGCCAGCAGCCCCCTGGGTGGGGCAGACTACGAGCAGTACTTC.

This clone was seen a single time. V and J are TRBV13 and TRBJ2-5; 13 nucleotides agree with TRBD2. Germline assignment: CDR1 PRHDT and CDR2 FYEKMQ (reference sequence). The CDR3 has 16 amino acids. The V and J ends lost 3 bases and 5 bases, in that order; junction bases with no gene match: 6. The CDR3 DNA sequence: TGTGCCAGCAGCTTCACTAGCGGGGGGGCCGATGAGACCCAGTACTTC. Translating it yields CASSFTSGGADETQYF.

The table lists this clone with a few counts. The same CDR3 arises from other DNA sequences in this sample as well. The chain couples TRBV27 to TRBJ1-5, with TRBD1 as a possible D gene (6 bases). V lost 2 bases and J lost 3, with 8 bases in between. Germline V lookup: CDR1 MNHEY, CDR2 SMNVEV (reference sequence). The CDR3 spans 14 residues. CDR3 protein: CASSLAGDNQPQHF. CDR3 sequence (DNA): TGTGCCAGCAGTTTAGCAGGGGACAATCAGCCCCAGCATTTT.

The V and J genes are TRBV30 and TRBJ2-7, with 10 nucleotides matching TRBD1. Unmatched junction bases numbered 3, after V lost 1 base and J lost 3 bases. Germline assignment: CDR1 GTSNPN and CDR2 SVGIG (reference sequence). This CDR3 is 14 amino acids long. The CDR3 reads CAWSGWDRGYEQYF. The CDR3 nucleotides read TGTGCCTGGAGTGGATGGGACAGGGGCTACGAGCAGTACTTC.

The chain is built from TRBV27 and TRBJ1-5; D is possibly TRBD1 (5 bases). Trimming took off 5 bases at V and 2 bases at J, with 13 bases between the two ends. Germline V gives CDR1 MNHEY, CDR2 SMNVEV (reference sequence). This CDR3 spans 15 amino acids. CDR3 amino acids: CASSPTWGGNQPQHF. DNA for the CDR3: TGTGCCAGCAGTCCTACATGGGGCGGCAATCAGCCCCAGCATTTT.

The rearrangement links TRBV4-1 to TRBJ2-7; 8 bases are shared with TRBD1. Trimming removed 2 bases from V and 3 bases from J; junction bases left unmatched: 6. There are 15 residues in the CDR3. Germline assignment: CDR1 MGHRA and CDR2 YSYEKL. The CDR3 is CASSQIQGEDYEQYF. As DNA, the CDR3 is TGCGCCAGCAGCCAAATACAGGGGGAAGACTACGAGCAGTACTTC.

The V gene is TRBV2, the J gene TRBJ1-1; 8 positions agree with TRBD1. The V gene's germline CDR1 is SNHLY and CDR2 FYNNEI. V lost 4 bases, J lost 4 bases, and 8 bases stayed unmatched. The CDR3 contains 15 residues. CDR3 nucleotide sequence: TGTGCCAGCAGTGCCCCTACAGGGGGACTCACTGAAGCTTTCTTT. Amino acid sequence: CASSAPTGGLTEAFF.

The V gene is TRBV5-1, the J gene TRBJ2-1; the match to TRBD2 covers 9 bases. V trimming: 3 bases; J trimming: 5 bases; junction bases outside the gene matches: 9. CDR3 size: 16 residues. Germline V gene data show CDR1 as SGHRS and CDR2 as YFSETQ. The CDR3 region is CASSSAGGGVNNEQFF. In DNA, the CDR3 is TGCGCCAGCAGCTCGGCTGGCGGGGGGGTAAACAATGAGCAGTTCTTC.

The chain carries TRBV30 and TRBJ2-2; D is uncertain. The V end was cut by 2 bases, the J end by 4 bases, with 8 bases between. The V gene's germline CDR1 is GTSNPN and CDR2 SVGIG (reference sequence). The CDR3 is 13 amino acids. CDR3 bases: TGTGCCTGGAGTTCAGACCTCACCGGGGAGCTGTTTTTT. It is translated as CAWSSDLTGELFF.